Listed below are T cell receptor beta chains from one sample, sequenced in a study of blood T cell repertoires in COVID-19. TCRdb's table, derived via immunoSEQ multiplex PCR, lists solely in-frame clones and lacks some. The profile covers 150,000 to 200,000 clones, with 85% appearing a single time and about 3% taken by the ten largest. The sample taken for sequencing was peripheral blood. The origin of the receptors is a human donor with acute or convalescent COVID-19. The donor label of this sample is uncertain. The CDR3 runs from the conserved cysteine through the conserved F or W. The D gene is left open where the match is weak. Rows give clone size only sometimes, using once, few, many, or a class for an expanded clone.

clone size,V gene,D gene,J gene,CDR3 DNA,CDR3 protein
-,TRBV15,TRBD1,TRBJ1-2,TGTGCCACCAGCAGAGATCTGGTAGGGGGCGGAGGCTATGGCTACACCTTC,CATSRDLVGGGGYGYTF
once,TRBV3-1/TRBV3-2,-,TRBJ1-6,TGTGCCAGCAGCCAAGTCCCGGGGATGGCTTCACCCCTCCACTTT,CASSQVPGMASPLHF
-,TRBV11-2,TRBD2,TRBJ2-2,TGTGCCAGCAGCCGCGGAGAGCGGGGAAGCACCGGGGAGCTGTTTTTT,CASSRGERGSTGELFF
-,TRBV2,-,TRBJ1-1,TGTGCCAGCAGCACACGACAGGTTCTTGAAGCTTTCTTT,CASSTRQVLEAFF
-,TRBV27,-,TRBJ1-2,TGTGCCAGCAGTTCCATACAAACATCAAGACAGTATGGCTACACCTTC,CASSSIQTSRQYGYTF
-,TRBV6-5,TRBD1,TRBJ1-1,TGTGCCAGCAAGACAGGGCTCAACACTGAAGCTTTCTTT,CASKTGLNTEAFF
-,TRBV27,TRBD2,TRBJ2-3,TGTGCCAGCAGTTTATGGCTAGCGGGGAGGGATACGCAGTATTTT,CASSLWLAGRDTQYF
few,TRBV7-2,-,TRBJ1-2,TGTGCCAGCAGCTTAGGGGGAGGGGTCTATGGCTACACCTTC,CASSLGGGVYGYTF
-,TRBV7-2,-,TRBJ1-2,TGTGCCAGCAGCTTACCACAGGGCGGTGGCTACACCTTC,CASSLPQGGGYTF
-,TRBV7-2,-,TRBJ2-4,TGTGCCAGCAGCTTATCACTAGGAGGAGCCAAAAACATTCAGTACTTC,CASSLSLGGAKNIQYF
-,TRBV5-1,TRBD1,TRBJ2-5,TGCGCCAGCAGGTACCTGGGACAGCTGAAAGAGACCCAGTACTTC,CASRYLGQLKETQYF
once,TRBV18,TRBD1,TRBJ1-5,TGTGCCAGCCCGCAGGGGGAAAATCAGCCCCAGCATTTT,CASPQGENQPQHF
-,TRBV5-4,-,TRBJ2-7,TGTGCCAGCAGCTTGGACAGCCAATACGAGCAGTACTTC,CASSLDSQYEQYF
once,TRBV18,-,TRBJ1-1,TGTGCCAGCTCACCGCCGACAGTCCCAGGCGGTGGTTTCTTT,CASSPPTVPGGGFF
once,TRBV7-2,-,TRBJ1-6,TGTGCCAGCAGCTTAGCTTCAGGCCGTGATTCACCCCTCCACTTT,CASSLASGRDSPLHF
-,TRBV7-2,-,TRBJ2-1,TGTGCCAGCAGCTTAAAGGACAAACTCGGTAAGGTTGAGCAGTTCTTC,CASSLKDKLGKVEQFF
-,TRBV3-1/TRBV3-2,-,TRBJ1-5,TGTGCCAGCAGCCAAAATCTACTCCTCAATCAGCCCCAGCATTTT,CASSQNLLLNQPQHF
-,TRBV14,-,TRBJ2-2,TGTGCCAGCAGCCGGAGGAGGGGGCGGGACGGGGAGCTGTTTTTT,CASSRRRGRDGELFF
-,TRBV9,-,TRBJ1-3,TGTGCCAGCAGCGTAGGGCTGATCTCTGGAAACACCATATATTTT,CASSVGLISGNTIYF
-,TRBV2,TRBD1,TRBJ1-6,TGTGCCAGCGATCGGGGACAGGGGGTTAATTCACCCCTCCACTTT,CASDRGQGVNSPLHF
-,TRBV6-4,TRBD1,TRBJ1-5,TGTGCCAGCAGTGAAGGTGGACAGGGCGATCAGCCCCAGCATTTT,CASSEGGQGDQPQHF
-,TRBV12-3/TRBV12-4,-,TRBJ1-5,TGTGCCAGCGTGAAGGATAGAGGTCAGCCCCAGCATTTT,CASVKDRGQPQHF
few,TRBV5-1,TRBD1,TRBJ1-2,TGCGCCAGCAGCTCCCTACGGGACAGAACGAACTATGGCTACACCTTC,CASSSLRDRTNYGYTF
-,TRBV28,-,TRBJ1-2,TGTGCCAGCAGTTTGCTGAGGGGACTATATGGCTACACCTTC,CASSLLRGLYGYTF
-,TRBV6-2/TRBV6-3,TRBD2,TRBJ2-3,TGTGCCAGCAGCTCCTACGGACTAGCGGGGTTCACAGATACGCAGTATTTT,CASSSYGLAGFTDTQYF
-,TRBV24-1,TRBD1,TRBJ2-3,TGTGCCACCAGTGACTCCGGGACAGGGGGCCGGGATACGCAGTATTTT,CATSDSGTGGRDTQYF
few,TRBV5-1,TRBD1,TRBJ2-7,TGCGCCAGCAGCGAGGGACAGGGGGCAATCCACGAGCAGTACTTC,CASSEGQGAIHEQYF
-,TRBV2,-,TRBJ1-2,TGTGCCAGCATCCCGGCGGGGAGAGACTATGGCTACACCTTC,CASIPAGRDYGYTF
-,TRBV6-2/TRBV6-3,-,TRBJ1-5,TGTGCCAGCAGTTATCGCCCAGACTATCAGCCCCAGCATTTT,CASSYRPDYQPQHF
-,TRBV24-1,-,TRBJ1-5,TGTGCCACCAGTGTTAGTCTTGTTAATCAGCCCCAGCATTTT,CATSVSLVNQPQHF
-,TRBV23-1,-,TRBJ2-2,TGCGCCAGCTCTAAAGGTCGGGGGAACACCGGGGAGCTGTTTTTT,CASSKGRGNTGELFF
-,TRBV3-1/TRBV3-2,-,TRBJ2-5,TGTGCCAGCAGCCAACTAGCGCCGGGAGAGACCCAGTACTTC,CASSQLAPGETQYF
-,TRBV4-3,TRBD1,TRBJ2-2,TGCGCCAGCGGATCTGGACAGGGGACAAACACCGGGGAGCTGTTTTTT,CASGSGQGTNTGELFF
-,TRBV5-8,TRBD1,TRBJ1-1,TGTGCCAGCAGCTCGCCGGGACAGGGGCGGACTGAAGCTTTCTTT,CASSSPGQGRTEAFF
-,TRBV10-3,TRBD1,TRBJ2-7,TGTGCCATCAGCAAAGAGGGACAGAGTTCCTACGAGCAGTACTTC,CAISKEGQSSYEQYF
-,TRBV5-4,TRBD1,TRBJ2-7,TGTGCCAGCAGCTTGACAGGGGGGCGCCCCGACGAGCAGTACTTC,CASSLTGGRPDEQYF
-,TRBV10-3,TRBD1,TRBJ2-3,TGTGCCATCAGCCGCGGGACAGGGGACACAGATACGCAGTATTTT,CAISRGTGDTDTQYF
-,TRBV5-1,TRBD2,TRBJ2-1,TGCGCCAGCAGCTCATCTAGCGGGGGATTCTACAATGAGCAGTTCTTC,CASSSSSGGFYNEQFF
-,TRBV19,-,TRBJ1-5,TGTGCCAGTAGTATGAGCGGGCGCAATCAGCCCCAGCATTTT,CASSMSGRNQPQHF
-,TRBV18,-,TRBJ1-6,TGTGCCAGCTCACGGGGGGGCCTCTTGGATTCACCCCTCCACTTT,CASSRGGLLDSPLHF
-,TRBV11-2,-,TRBJ2-7,TGTGCCAGCAGCTCCCCCGGGCGGGGGCCGACCTACGAGCAGTACTTC,CASSSPGRGPTYEQYF
-,TRBV9,TRBD1,TRBJ2-7,TGTGCCAGCAGCCTGACAGGGGGCCTTTTGTACGAGCAGTACTTC,CASSLTGGLLYEQYF
few,TRBV2,-,TRBJ1-1,TGTGCCAGCAGGCGCTATTTGAACACTGAAGCTTTCTTT,CASRRYLNTEAFF
-,TRBV29-1,-,TRBJ2-2,TGCAGCGTCTTAGGGGGTCTCAACACCGGGGAGCTGTTTTTT,CSVLGGLNTGELFF